The clone carrying this T cell receptor beta chain occurred a few times. Its antigen is undetermined. Time point here: patch test 1, 2 weeks after DPC sensitization. Treatment of the sample: therapeutic diphenylcyclopropenone sensitization with weekly scalp DPC. The total RNA was obtained from whole blood that was not fractionated. These data originate in a study of human T cells and chemical hapten exposure. Study background: Mostly female patients had alopecia areata, totalis or universalis. General study findings and limits: Large CDR3 similarity clusters arose significantly more often from expanded TCRs than from controls.

The CDR3 has 14 residues. Germline V gives CDR1 DFQATT, CDR2 SNEGSKA (reference sequence). V dropped 4 bases and J dropped 4; count of bases not matched to a gene: 7. One entry per CDR3 protein results from TCRdb running MiXCR on the RACE reads. Altogether 370,000 or so distinct CDR3 sequences are present, 4.8% being singletons, with the ten largest covering 2% to 2.5%. This sequence was found in a woman in her fifties or sixties with alopecia areata. Some clones in this sample may be carry-over from other donors' samples. J is TRBJ2-3 and V is TRBV20-1, with 8 bases aligning to TRBD1. The sequencing here drew on whole blood, taken in connection with sensitization to the hapten diphenylcyclopropenone (DPC). The CDR3 spells CSATQGAGSDTQYF. CDR3 in DNA: TGCAGTGCTACTCAGGGGGCAGGGTCAGATACGCAGTATTTT.